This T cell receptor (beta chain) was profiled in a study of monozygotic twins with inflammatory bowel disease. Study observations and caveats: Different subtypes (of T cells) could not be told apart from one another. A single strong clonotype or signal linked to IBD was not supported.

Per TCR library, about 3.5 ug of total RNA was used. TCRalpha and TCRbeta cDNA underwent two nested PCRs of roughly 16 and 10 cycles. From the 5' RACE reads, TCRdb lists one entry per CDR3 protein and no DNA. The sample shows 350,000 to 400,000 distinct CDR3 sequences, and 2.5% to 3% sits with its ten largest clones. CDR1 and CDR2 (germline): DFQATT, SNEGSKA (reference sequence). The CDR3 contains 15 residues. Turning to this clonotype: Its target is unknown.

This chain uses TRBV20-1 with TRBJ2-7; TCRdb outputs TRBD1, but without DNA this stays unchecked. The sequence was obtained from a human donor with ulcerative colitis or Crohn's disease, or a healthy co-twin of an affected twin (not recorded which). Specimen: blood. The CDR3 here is CSARDRRTGTYEQYF.